The T cell receptor beta chain under discussion was sequenced for a study of cytomegalovirus exposure and HLA in healthy donors. Study findings and constraints: According to an earlier analysis, most TCR beta V segments yielded productive rearrangements about 87% or about 30% of the time. In a later analysis, at a false discovery rate of 0.05, 15,000 to 20,000 TCR beta sequences matched HLA alleles.

Details on this clone: The antigen remains undetermined.

PCR used 60 Vbeta primers and 13 Jbeta primers. This table comes from immunoSEQ multiplex PCR, and its TCRdb copy is limited to in-frame clones, with some not included. The sample includes some 87,000 clones, almost 80% seen only once; the top ten take around a fifth. The TCR sequence derives from a woman aged 40 to 50 in good health and CMV-seropositive. Specimen: PBMCs.

CDR3 nucleotide sequence: TGTGCCAGCAGCTCGGGACAGAATCAGCCCCAGCATTTT. Encoded protein: CASSSGQNQPQHF. The chain has TRBV13 and TRBJ1-5; TRBD1 matches 7 bases. CDR1 and CDR2 from the germline V gene are PRHDT and FYEKMQ (reference sequence). This CDR3 spans 13 amino acids. With V trimmed by 4 bases and J by 4 bases, 1 base remained unmatched.